The present T cell receptor beta chain was sequenced within a study of T cell changes during pregnancy in multiple sclerosis. Profiled with immunoSEQ multiplex PCR; TCRdb holds only in-frame clones, not every one. The sample records 70,000 to 75,000 clones, around 90% being singletons. This sequence was found in a female donor with multiple sclerosis, enrolled in a pregnancy study. Sample: peripheral blood, taken in the second trimester of pregnancy.

In DNA, the CDR3 is TGTGCCAGCAGCTTGTCTAGCCACAATGAGCAGTTCTTC. Translated: CASSLSSHNEQFF. The chain employs TRBV5-8 and TRBJ2-1, with D possibly TRBD2 on 5 matching bases. Germline CDR1 SGHTS, CDR2 YDEGEE. Trimming removed 1 base from V and 5 bases from J, with 7 bases in between. CDR3 length: 13 residues.